This is a list of T cell receptor beta chains from one sample in a study of molecular identifiers for immune sequencing clone quantification. TCRdb re-derived calls from the PCR reads in MiXCR, one entry per CDR3 protein. The sample shows 600,000 to 650,000 distinct CDR3 sequences, just under 20% of them seen only once. Sample: naive CD8+ T cells from blood, with Jurkat cell RNA spiked in. These receptors originate from a human donor in good health. Some libraries in this study had Jurkat cell RNA spiked in. The CDR3 runs from the conserved cysteine through the conserved F or W. D genes are given only for firm matches. Part of the rows lack a size; the others show once, few, many or a class for expanded clones.

D | size | J | V | CDR3 | DNA
. | many | TRBJ2-2 | TRBV4-1 | CASSQRSDNTGELFF | TGCGCCAGCAGCCAACGATCAGATAACACCGGGGAGCTGTTTTTT
TRBD2 | many | TRBJ2-7 | TRBV7-2 | CASSSSGSGGDEQYF | TGTGCCAGCAGCTCAAGTGGTAGCGGGGGCGACGAGCAGTACTTC
TRBD2 | . | TRBJ2-4 | TRBV4-2 | CASSLSVTSESHIQYF | TGTGCCAGCAGCCTAAGTGTGACTAGCGAGAGTCACATTCAGTACTTC
TRBD1 | many | TRBJ1-1 | TRBV7-2 | CASRRPLQGALTEAFF | TGTGCCAGCAGACGACCGCTCCAGGGGGCGCTTACTGAAGCTTTCTTT
. | . | TRBJ2-2 | TRBV9 | CASRPGEAGELFF | TGTGCCAGCAGACCGGGAGAGGCCGGGGAGCTGTTTTTT
TRBD2 | many | TRBJ2-7 | TRBV7-9 | CASSSTSEGGEQYF | TGTGCCAGCAGCTCCACTAGCGAAGGAGGCGAGCAGTACTTC
. | many | TRBJ2-7 | TRBV5-4 | CASSFLGSGSYEQYF | TGTGCCAGCAGCTTTCTTGGTAGCGGTTCCTACGAGCAGTACTTC
TRBD2 | . | TRBJ2-2 | TRBV12-3/TRBV12-4 | CASGTGTSGYLPNTGELFF | TGTGCCAGCGGAACCGGGACTAGCGGTTACCTCCCGAACACCGGGGAGCTGTTTTTT
. | many | TRBJ1-1 | TRBV28 | CASSSTTGNTEAFF | TGTGCCAGCAGTTCGACGACAGGGAACACTGAAGCTTTCTTT
. | many | TRBJ1-1 | TRBV19 | CASSMNSEAFF | TGTGCCAGTAGTATGAACAGTGAAGCTTTCTTT
. | . | TRBJ1-5 | TRBV28 | CASGRKGANQPQHF | TGTGCCAGCGGTCGTAAAGGGGCAAATCAGCCCCAGCATTTT
. | . | TRBJ2-5 | TRBV4-1 | CASSQESSPRLETQYF | TGCGCCAGCAGCCAAGAATCCTCCCCTCGTTTGGAGACCCAGTACTTC
. | many | TRBJ2-7 | TRBV29-1 | CSVPGASYEQYF | TGCAGCGTTCCGGGCGCGAGCTACGAGCAGTACTTC
. | few | TRBJ2-6 | TRBV19 | CASTWGLAGANVLTF | TGTGCCAGTACCTGGGGACTGGCAGGGGCCAACGTCCTGACTTTC
. | many | TRBJ2-1 | TRBV7-9 | CASSLGRDKPNNEQFF | TGTGCCAGCAGCTTAGGGCGGGATAAGCCGAACAATGAGCAGTTCTTC
TRBD2 | . | TRBJ2-3 | TRBV30 | CAWSTGTSGITDTQYF | TGTGCCTGGAGTACCGGGACTAGCGGGATCACAGATACGCAGTATTTT
. | many | TRBJ2-3 | TRBV7-2 | CASSLANLPKLPDTQYF | TGTGCCAGCAGCTTGGCCAATCTCCCCAAACTCCCAGATACGCAGTATTTT
. | many | TRBJ2-7 | TRBV29-1 | CSVEGWGAPDEQYF | TGCAGCGTTGAAGGGTGGGGCGCACCTGATGAGCAGTACTTC
. | . | TRBJ2-7 | TRBV5-4 | CASSSLQGGYEQYF | TGTGCCAGCAGTTCTCTTCAGGGAGGCTACGAGCAGTACTTC
TRBD2 | many | TRBJ2-7 | TRBV20-1 | CSARDKEGGGSYEQYF | TGCAGTGCTAGAGATAAGGAGGGCGGGGGGTCCTACGAGCAGTACTTC
TRBD2 | . | TRBJ2-5 | TRBV2 | CASILLAGEGGETQYF | TGTGCCAGCATACTATTAGCGGGAGAGGGCGGGGAGACCCAGTACTTC
. | many | TRBJ1-1 | TRBV10-3 | CAISAGHTEAFF | TGTGCCATCAGTGCGGGTCACACTGAAGCTTTCTTT
TRBD1 | . | TRBJ2-5 | TRBV18 | CASSPLTDRGETQYF | TGTGCCAGCTCACCATTAACGGACAGGGGAGAGACCCAGTACTTC
. | . | TRBJ2-3 | TRBV10-1 | CASSESRWGADTQYF | TGCGCCAGCAGTGAGTCGAGGTGGGGGGCAGATACGCAGTATTTT
. | . | TRBJ1-5 | TRBV24-1 | CATSDWTDNQPQHF | TGTGCCACCAGTGATTGGACAGATAATCAGCCCCAGCATTTT
. | many | TRBJ2-2 | TRBV29-1 | CSVPRDGGGELFF | TGCAGCGTTCCACGGGACGGGGGAGGGGAGCTGTTTTTT
TRBD2 | few | TRBJ2-1 | TRBV4-2 | CASSQDSRVAGPYNEQFF | TGTGCCAGCAGCCAAGATTCAAGGGTAGCGGGACCCTACAATGAGCAGTTCTTC
. | many | TRBJ2-7 | TRBV7-2 | CASSLEAGTYEQYF | TGTGCCAGCAGCTTGGAGGCAGGGACCTACGAGCAGTACTTC
TRBD1 | many | TRBJ2-2 | TRBV9 | CASSVDDRGLHTGELFF | TGTGCCAGCAGCGTAGATGACAGGGGGCTTCACACCGGGGAGCTGTTTTTT
. | many | TRBJ1-1 | TRBV24-1 | CATSDGYTEAFF | TGTGCCACCAGTGATGGGTACACTGAAGCTTTCTTT
. | few | TRBJ2-2 | TRBV20-1 | CSAGRGIGELFF | TGCAGTGCAGGGCGGGGTATCGGGGAGCTGTTTTTT
. | . | TRBJ2-3 | TRBV28 | CASGSDTGDTQYF | TGTGCCAGCGGTTCCGACACCGGGGATACGCAGTATTTT
. | few | TRBJ2-3 | TRBV15 | CATSTGVNTDTQYF | TGTGCCACCAGTACCGGGGTGAACACAGATACGCAGTATTTT
. | . | TRBJ1-5 | TRBV2 | CASRGGWGSNQPQHF | TGTGCCAGCAGGGGGGGCTGGGGTAGCAATCAGCCCCAGCATTTT
. | . | TRBJ2-1 | TRBV30 | CAWTRDSGSYNEQFF | TGTGCCTGGACCAGGGACTCCGGCTCCTACAATGAGCAGTTCTTC
. | many | TRBJ1-1 | TRBV7-9 | CASSPQENTEAFF | TGTGCCAGCAGCCCACAAGAAAACACTGAAGCTTTCTTT
. | many | TRBJ2-3 | TRBV7-9 | CASSLAPIDTQYF | TGTGCCAGCAGCTTAGCCCCTATAGATACGCAGTATTTT
TRBD2 | . | TRBJ2-1 | TRBV7-6 | CASSFTFPGTSSYNEQFF | TGTGCCAGCAGCTTTACCTTCCCTGGGACTAGCTCCTACAATGAGCAGTTCTTC
. | . | TRBJ1-1 | TRBV30 | CAWIQLIAFF | TGTGCCTGGATACAGCTGATAGCTTTCTTT
. | many | TRBJ2-7 | TRBV6-1 | CASTRDRSSYEQYF | TGTGCCAGCACTAGGGACCGGAGCTCCTACGAGCAGTACTTC
. | . | TRBJ2-7 | TRBV21-1 | CASSKALLGTGVYEQYF | TGTGCCAGCAGCAAAGCGCTTTTGGGGACAGGAGTCTACGAGCAGTACTTC
. | . | TRBJ2-1 | TRBV13 | CASSLSDKQFF | TGTGCCAGCAGCTTATCCGATAAGCAGTTCTTC
. | . | TRBJ1-2 | TRBV27 | CASSLGVPGNYGYTF | TGTGCCAGCAGTTTAGGAGTCCCAGGGAACTATGGCTACACCTTC
TRBD1 | . | TRBJ1-4 | TRBV28 | CASSAIQGSVNEKLFF | TGTGCCAGCAGCGCGATACAGGGGTCTGTGAATGAAAAACTGTTTTTT
. | many | TRBJ2-1 | TRBV20-1 | CSAFRKPDLLLNNEQFF | TGCAGTGCTTTCCGGAAACCCGACTTACTCTTAAACAATGAGCAGTTCTTC
. | many | TRBJ2-2 | TRBV25-1 | CAAKEGALGELFF | TGTGCCGCCAAGGAGGGGGCCTTGGGGGAGCTGTTTTTT
TRBD1 | few | TRBJ2-7 | TRBV14 | CASSQHSGTAWDEQYF | TGTGCCAGCAGCCAACACTCCGGGACAGCGTGGGACGAGCAGTACTTC
. | many | TRBJ1-1 | TRBV27 | CASSPSPGGGNTEAFF | TGTGCCAGCAGTCCATCACCGGGCGGCGGGAACACTGAAGCTTTCTTT
. | many | TRBJ2-6 | TRBV4-2 | CASSQGGGANVLTF | TGCGCCAGCAGCCAAGGAGGAGGGGCCAACGTCCTGACTTTC
. | once | TRBJ2-1 | TRBV12-3/TRBV12-4 | CARRVLGPCNEQFF | TGTGCCCGCCGTGTGCTGGGCCCATGCAATGAGCAGTTCTTC
TRBD2 | . | TRBJ2-1 | TRBV7-6 | CASSLEAGAGGFWEQLF | TGTGCCAGCAGCTTGGAGGCGGGGGCGGGAGGTTTTTGGGAGCAGCTCTTC
. | . | TRBJ2-3 | TRBV3-1 | CASSQDRSTLRSTDTQYF | TGTGCCAGCAGCCAAGATCGGAGTACCCTCCGCTCAACAGATACGCAGTATTTT
TRBD1 | few | TRBJ2-5 | TRBV27 | CASRDRGDETQYF | TGTGCCAGCAGGGACAGGGGAGACGAGACCCAGTACTTC
TRBD1 | many | TRBJ2-5 | TRBV9 | CASSAGTGTIQETQYF | TGTGCCAGCAGCGCGGGGACAGGGACGATCCAAGAGACCCAGTACTTC